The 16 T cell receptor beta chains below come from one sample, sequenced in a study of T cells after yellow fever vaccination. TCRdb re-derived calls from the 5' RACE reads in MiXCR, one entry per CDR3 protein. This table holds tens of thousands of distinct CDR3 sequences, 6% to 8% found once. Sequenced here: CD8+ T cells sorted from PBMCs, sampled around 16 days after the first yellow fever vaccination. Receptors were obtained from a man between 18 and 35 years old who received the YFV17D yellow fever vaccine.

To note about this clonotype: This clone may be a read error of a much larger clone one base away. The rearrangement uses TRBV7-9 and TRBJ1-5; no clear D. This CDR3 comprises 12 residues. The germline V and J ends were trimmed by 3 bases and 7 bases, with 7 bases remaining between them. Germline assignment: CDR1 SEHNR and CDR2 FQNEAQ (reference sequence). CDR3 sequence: CASSFTKQPQHF. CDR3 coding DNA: TGTGCCAGCAGCTTCACTAAGCAGCCCCAGCATTTT.

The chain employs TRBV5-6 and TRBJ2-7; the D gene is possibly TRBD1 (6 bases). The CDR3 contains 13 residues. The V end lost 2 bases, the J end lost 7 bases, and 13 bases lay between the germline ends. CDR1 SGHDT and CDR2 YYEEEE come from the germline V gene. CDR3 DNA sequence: TGTGCCAGCAGCTTACAGGGAGTGGAGGAGCAGTACTTC. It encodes CASSLQGVEEQYF.

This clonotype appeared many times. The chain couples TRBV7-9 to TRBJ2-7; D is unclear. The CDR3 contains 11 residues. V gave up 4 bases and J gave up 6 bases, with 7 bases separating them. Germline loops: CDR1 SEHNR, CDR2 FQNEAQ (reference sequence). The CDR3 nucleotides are TGTGCCAGCAGCTCGCTGGGCGAGCAGTACTTC. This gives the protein CASSSLGEQYF.

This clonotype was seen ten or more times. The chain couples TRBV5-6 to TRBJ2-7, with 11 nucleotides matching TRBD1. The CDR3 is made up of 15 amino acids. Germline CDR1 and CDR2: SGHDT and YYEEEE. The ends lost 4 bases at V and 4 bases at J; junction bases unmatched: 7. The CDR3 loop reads CASSPPGTGGYEQYF. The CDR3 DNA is TGTGCCAGCAGCCCCCCAGGGACAGGGGGATACGAGCAGTACTTC.

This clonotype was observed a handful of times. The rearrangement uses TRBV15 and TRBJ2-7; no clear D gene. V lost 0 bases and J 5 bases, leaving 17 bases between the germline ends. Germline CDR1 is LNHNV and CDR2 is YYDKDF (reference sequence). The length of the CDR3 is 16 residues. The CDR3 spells CATSRDQKQSPDEQYF. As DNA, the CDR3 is TGTGCCACCAGCAGAGATCAGAAACAGTCTCCTGACGAGCAGTACTTC.

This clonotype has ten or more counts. CDR3 sequence (DNA): TGTGCCAGCAGTTTAGTGGAACAGCAAGAGACCCAGTACTTC. This encodes CASSLVEQQETQYF. V is TRBV12-3 or TRBV12-4 and J is TRBJ2-5, with no clear D. V lost 1 base to trimming and J lost 2 bases, with 8 bases between them. This CDR3 comprises 14 residues.

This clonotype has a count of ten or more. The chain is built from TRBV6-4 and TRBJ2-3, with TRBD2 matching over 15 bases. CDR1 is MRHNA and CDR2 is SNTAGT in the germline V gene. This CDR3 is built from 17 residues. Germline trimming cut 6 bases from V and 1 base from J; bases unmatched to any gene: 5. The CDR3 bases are TGTGCCAGCAGCCGGACTAGCGGGGGGGCAGGCACAGATACGCAGTATTTT. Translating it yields CASSRTSGGAGTDTQYF.

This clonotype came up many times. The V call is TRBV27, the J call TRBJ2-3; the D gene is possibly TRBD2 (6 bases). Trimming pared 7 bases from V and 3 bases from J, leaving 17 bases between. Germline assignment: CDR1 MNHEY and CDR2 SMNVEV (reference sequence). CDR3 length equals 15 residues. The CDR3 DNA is TGTGCCAGCATCCTAGGAGGAGGGATTACAGATACGCAGTATTTT. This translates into CASILGGGITDTQYF.

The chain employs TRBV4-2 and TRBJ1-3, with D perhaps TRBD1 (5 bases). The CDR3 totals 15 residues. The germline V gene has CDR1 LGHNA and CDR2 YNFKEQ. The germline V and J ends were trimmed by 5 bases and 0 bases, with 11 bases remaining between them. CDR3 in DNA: TGTGCCAGCAGCGGGACTCCGAGCTCTGGAAACACCATATATTTT. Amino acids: CASSGTPSSGNTIYF.

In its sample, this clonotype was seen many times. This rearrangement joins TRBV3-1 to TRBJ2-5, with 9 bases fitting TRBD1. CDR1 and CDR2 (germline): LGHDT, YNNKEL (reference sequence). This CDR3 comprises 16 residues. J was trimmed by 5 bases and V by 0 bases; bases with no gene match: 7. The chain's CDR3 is CASSQEQGASLETQYF. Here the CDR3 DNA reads TGTGCCAGCAGCCAAGAACAGGGGGCGTCCCTTGAGACCCAGTACTTC.

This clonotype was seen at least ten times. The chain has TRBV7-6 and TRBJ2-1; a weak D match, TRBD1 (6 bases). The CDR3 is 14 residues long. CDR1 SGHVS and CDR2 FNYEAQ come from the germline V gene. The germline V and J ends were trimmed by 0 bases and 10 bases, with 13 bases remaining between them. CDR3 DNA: TGTGCCAGCAGCTTAGCGGCAGGGGTCCCCGAGCAGTTCTTC. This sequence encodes CASSLAAGVPEQFF.

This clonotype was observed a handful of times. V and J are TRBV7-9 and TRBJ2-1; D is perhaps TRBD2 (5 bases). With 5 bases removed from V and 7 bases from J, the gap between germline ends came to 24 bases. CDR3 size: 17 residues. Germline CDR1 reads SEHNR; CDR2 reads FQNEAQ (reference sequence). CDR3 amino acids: CASSPSTGLRGNNEQFF. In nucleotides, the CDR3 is TGTGCCAGCAGCCCTTCGACCGGCCTCCGGGGTAATAATGAGCAGTTCTTC.

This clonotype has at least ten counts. The CDR3 nucleotides read TGTGCCAGCAGTCTCCGGGACACATACAATGAGCAGTTCTTC. Translated, it gives CASSLRDTYNEQFF. This chain joins TRBV6-2 or TRBV6-3 and TRBJ2-1, with a tentative D call TRBD1 (6 bases). The CDR3 spans 14 residues. Trimming cost V 5 bases and J 4 bases, with 12 bases left between them. CDR1 and CDR2 from the germline V gene are MNHEY and SVGEGT.

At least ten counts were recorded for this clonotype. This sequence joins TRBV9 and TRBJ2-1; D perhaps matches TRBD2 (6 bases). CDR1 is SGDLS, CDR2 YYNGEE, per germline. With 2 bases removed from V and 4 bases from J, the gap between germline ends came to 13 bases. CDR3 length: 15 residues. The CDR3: CASSVGAGQYNEQFF. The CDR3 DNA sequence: TGTGCCAGCAGCGTTGGGGCGGGGCAGTACAATGAGCAGTTCTTC.

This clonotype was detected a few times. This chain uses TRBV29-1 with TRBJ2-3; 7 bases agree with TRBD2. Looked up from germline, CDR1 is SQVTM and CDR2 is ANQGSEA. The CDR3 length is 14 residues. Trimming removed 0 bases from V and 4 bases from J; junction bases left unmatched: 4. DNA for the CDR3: TGCAGCGTTGAAGATGGGGGGGTGTCAGATACGCAGTATTTT. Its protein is CSVEDGGVSDTQYF.

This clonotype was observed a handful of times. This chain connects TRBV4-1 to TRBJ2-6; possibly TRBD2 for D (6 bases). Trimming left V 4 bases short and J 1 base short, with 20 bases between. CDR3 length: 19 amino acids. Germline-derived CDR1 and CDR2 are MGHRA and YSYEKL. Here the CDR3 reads CASSLERAQGKSGANVLTF. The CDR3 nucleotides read TGCGCCAGCAGCCTTGAGCGGGCGCAGGGTAAATCTGGGGCCAACGTCCTGACTTTC.